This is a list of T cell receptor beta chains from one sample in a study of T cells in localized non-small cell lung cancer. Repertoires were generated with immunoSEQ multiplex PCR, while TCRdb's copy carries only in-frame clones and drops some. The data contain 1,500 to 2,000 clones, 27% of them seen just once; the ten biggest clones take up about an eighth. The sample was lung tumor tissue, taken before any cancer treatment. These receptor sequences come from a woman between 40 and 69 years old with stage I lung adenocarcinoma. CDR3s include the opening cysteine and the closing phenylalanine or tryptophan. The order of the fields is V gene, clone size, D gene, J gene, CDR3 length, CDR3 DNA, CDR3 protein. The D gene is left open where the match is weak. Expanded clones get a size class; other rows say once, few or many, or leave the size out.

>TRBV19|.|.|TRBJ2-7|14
TGTGCCAGTAGCTCTAGCGCCTCGACCTACGAGCAGTACTTC
CASSSSASTYEQYF
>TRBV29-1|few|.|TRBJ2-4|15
TGCAGCGTTAACGGACAGTTTAACACCAAAAACATTCAGTACTTC
CSVNGQFNTKNIQYF
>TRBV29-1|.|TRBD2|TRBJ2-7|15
TGCAGCGTTGGAATTGGACTAGCGGGAGTCTACGAGCAGTACTTC
CSVGIGLAGVYEQYF
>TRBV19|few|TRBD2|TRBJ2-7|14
TGTGCCAGTAGGTCCGGCGCGGGAGCCTACGAGCAGTACTTC
CASRSGAGAYEQYF
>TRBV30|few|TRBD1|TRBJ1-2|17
TGTGCCTGGAGGGTCGAGGACAGGGATAGGGCTAACTATGGCTACACCTTC
CAWRVEDRDRANYGYTF
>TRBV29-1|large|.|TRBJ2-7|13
TGCAGCGTTGTAGCACAGGGTGCCTACGAGCAGTACTTC
CSVVAQGAYEQYF
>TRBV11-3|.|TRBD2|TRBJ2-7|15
TGTGCCAGCAGCTTAACCGCGGGAGGGCAGCACGAGCAGTACTTC
CASSLTAGGQHEQYF
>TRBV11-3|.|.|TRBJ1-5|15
TGTGCCAGCAGCTCAAATCCGGGACCGGGATGGCCCCAGCATTTT
CASSSNPGPGWPQHF
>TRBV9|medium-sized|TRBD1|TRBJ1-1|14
TGTGCCAGCAGCGTGGACAGGGTTTACACTGAAGCTTTCTTT
CASSVDRVYTEAFF
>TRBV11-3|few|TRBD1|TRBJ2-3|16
TGTGCCAGCAGCTTCCTCTCGACAGGGCGGACAGATACGCAGTATTTT
CASSFLSTGRTDTQYF
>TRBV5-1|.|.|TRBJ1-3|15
TGCGCCAGCAGCTTGGCGGGGGGCTCTGGAAACACCATATATTTT
CASSLAGGSGNTIYF
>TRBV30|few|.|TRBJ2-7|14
TGTGCCTGGAGTGTATGGGGGGAGTCTGAAGAGCAGTACTTC
CAWSVWGESEEQYF
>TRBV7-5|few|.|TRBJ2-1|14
TGTGCCAGCAGCCCCGCAGGACGGTACAATGAGCAGTTCTTC
CASSPAGRYNEQFF
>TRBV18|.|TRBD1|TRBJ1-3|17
TGTGCCAGCTCATCCACCACGGACAGGGGGAATGGAAACACCATATATTTT
CASSSTTDRGNGNTIYF
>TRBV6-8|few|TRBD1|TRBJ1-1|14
TGTGCCAGCGGGACAGGGGGCCTGAACACTGAAGCTTTCTTT
CASGTGGLNTEAFF
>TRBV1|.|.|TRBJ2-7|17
TGCGCCAGCAGCCAAGCTGAGGGGGCTGTGAGCTCCTACGAGCAGTACTTC
CASSQAEGAVSSYEQYF
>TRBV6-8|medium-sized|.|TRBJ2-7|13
TGTGCCAGCAGTTACTCCGGGGCTTACGAGCAGTACTTC
CASSYSGAYEQYF
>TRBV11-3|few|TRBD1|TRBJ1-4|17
TGTGCCAGCAGCTTAGGCCCCCCGACAGGGATGAATGAAAAACTGTTTTTT
CASSLGPPTGMNEKLFF
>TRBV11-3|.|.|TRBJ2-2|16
TGTGCCAGCAGCGCCCAGGAGGGGGCGAACACCGGGGAGCTGTTTTTT
CASSAQEGANTGELFF